Listed here is a single TCR beta chain. Its antigen is still unknown. V lost 7 bases, J lost 3 bases, and 9 bases stayed unmatched. The length of the CDR3 is 15 residues. Germline V CDR1 and CDR2: WSHSY, SAAADI. This specimen comes from a study of T cells in Graves' hyperthyroidism and ophthalmopathy. Overall study findings and caveats: Blood also held most thyroid clonotypes expanded beyond 0.001. A model of 13 V-J pairs discriminated ophthalmopathy from stable hyperthyroidism.

It was considered stable Graves' hyperthyroidism when ophthalmopathy did not progress within 18 months. Regions amplified from RNA transcripts were the TCR beta CDR3 regions. The TCR CDR3 first-round RT-PCR relied on the HTBI primer set. TCRdb ran MiXCR on the multiplex PCR reads and lists one entry per CDR3 protein. This sample has 400,000 to 500,000 distinct CDR3 sequences, with approximately 14% found just once. The chain carries TRBV10-2 and TRBJ2-1; 7 bases align to TRBD2. The TCR comes from a young woman with Graves' hyperthyroidism. Material: blood. CDR3 nucleotide sequence: TGCGCCAGCATCGCCCCGACGGGGGGCTACAATGAGCAGTTCTTC. The encoded protein is CASIAPTGGYNEQFF.